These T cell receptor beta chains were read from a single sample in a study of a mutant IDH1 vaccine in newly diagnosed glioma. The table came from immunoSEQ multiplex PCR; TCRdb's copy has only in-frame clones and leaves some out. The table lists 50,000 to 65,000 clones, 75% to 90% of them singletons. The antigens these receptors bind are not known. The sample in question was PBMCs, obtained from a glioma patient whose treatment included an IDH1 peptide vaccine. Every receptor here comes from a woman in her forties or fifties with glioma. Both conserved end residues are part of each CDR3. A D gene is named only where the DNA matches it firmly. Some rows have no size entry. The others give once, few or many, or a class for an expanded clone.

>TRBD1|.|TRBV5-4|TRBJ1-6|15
TGTGCCAGCAGCTTGGTGGGACAGAGGAATTCACCCCTCCACTTT
CASSLVGQRNSPLHF
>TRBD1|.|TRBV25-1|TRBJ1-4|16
TGTGCCAGCAGTGAATGGGAGGACAGGTTTGGAGAAAAACTGTTTTTT
CASSEWEDRFGEKLFF
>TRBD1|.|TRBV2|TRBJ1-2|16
TGTGCCAGCAGGGGTGGACAGGGCAATATTCACTATGGCTACACCTTC
CASRGGQGNIHYGYTF
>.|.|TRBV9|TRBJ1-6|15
TGTGCCAGCAGCGTACGGGAGGGGTTAGGGTCACCCCTCCACTTT
CASSVREGLGSPLHF
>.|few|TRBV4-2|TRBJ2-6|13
TGTGCCACCCGGACAGCGGGGGCCAACGTCCTGACTTTC
CATRTAGANVLTF
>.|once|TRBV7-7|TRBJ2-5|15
TGTGCTAGCAGCCAAAATATCGGGCCCCAAGAGACCCAGTACTTC
CASSQNIGPQETQYF
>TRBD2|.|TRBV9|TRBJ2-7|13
TGTGCCAGCAGCGCGGGAGGAGACTACGAGCAGTACTTC
CASSAGGDYEQYF
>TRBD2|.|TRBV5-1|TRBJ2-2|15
TGCGCCAGCAGCTTGCCTGCGGGGGACACCGGGGAGCTGTTTTTT
CASSLPAGDTGELFF
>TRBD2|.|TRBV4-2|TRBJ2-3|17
TGTGCCAGCAGCCTCGGCGGGACTAGCGGGGGATCAGATACGCAGTATTTT
CASSLGGTSGGSDTQYF
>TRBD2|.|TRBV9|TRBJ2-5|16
TGTGCCAGCAGCGTTGGAGCGGGGGGGATCCGAGAGACCCAGTACTTC
CASSVGAGGIRETQYF
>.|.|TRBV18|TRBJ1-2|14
TGTGCCAGCTCACGCCGGGACATAGACTATGGCTACACCTTC
CASSRRDIDYGYTF
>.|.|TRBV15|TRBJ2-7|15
TGTGCCACCAGCAGAGATAAAAAGAGCTCCTACGAGCAGTACTTC
CATSRDKKSSYEQYF